These 30 T cell receptor beta chains share one sample of origin, sequenced in a study of blood T cell repertoires in COVID-19. Repertoires were generated with immunoSEQ multiplex PCR, while TCRdb's copy carries only in-frame clones and drops some. In the table there are more than 95,000 clones, around 81% of which are singletons. The specimen was peripheral blood. The receptors come from a woman aged 65 to 85 with acute or convalescent COVID-19.

The chain is built from TRBV6-5 and TRBJ1-1; D remains unclear. Trimming took off 6 bases at V and 1 base at J, with 9 bases between the two ends. CDR3 length: 13 residues. CDR1 and CDR2 from the germline V gene are MNHEY and SVGAGI. The CDR3 loop reads CASRWSENTEAFF. The CDR3 DNA sequence: TGTGCCAGCAGGTGGTCAGAGAACACTGAAGCTTTCTTT.

The J gene is TRBJ2-1, the V gene TRBV5-1, with TRBD2 matching 10 bases. V was clipped by 0 bases and J by 6 bases; unmatched bases: 3. Germline V gives CDR1 SGHRS, CDR2 YFSETQ. The CDR3 has 15 amino acids. The CDR3 coding sequence is TGCGCCAGCAGCTTGGCGAGCGGGGGGGCCAATGAGCAGTTCTTC. This sequence encodes CASSLASGGANEQFF.

This clone was seen once. The chain combines TRBV11-2 with TRBJ1-4, with 7 bases matching TRBD1. V trimming: 6 bases; J trimming: 4 bases; junction bases outside the gene matches: 5. This CDR3 region has 14 residues. Germline V gene sequence: CDR1 SGHAT, CDR2 FQNNGV. The CDR3 spells CASRSDRINEKLFF. The CDR3 DNA sequence: TGTGCCAGCAGGTCGGACAGGATTAATGAAAAACTGTTTTTT.

The rearrangement links TRBV7-9 to TRBJ2-7; a weak D match, TRBD1 (5 bases). CDR1 is SEHNR and CDR2 is FQNEAQ in the germline V gene (reference sequence). V was clipped by 2 bases and J by 2 bases, with 10 bases between them. This CDR3 is built from 14 residues. As DNA, the CDR3 is TGTGCCAGCAGCTTAAAGACAGCCACCTACGAGCAGTACTTC. Its protein is CASSLKTATYEQYF.

The genes are TRBV5-5 and TRBJ1-2, with a possible D match to TRBD1 (5 bases). CDR1 and CDR2 from the germline V gene are SGHKS and YYEKEE (reference sequence). Trimming removed 1 base from V and 5 bases from J, with 12 bases in between. CDR3 length: 14 residues. The CDR3 DNA is TGTGCCAGCAGCTTGTTAGGGGAAATTTATGGCTACACCTTC. Its translation: CASSLLGEIYGYTF.

This sequence joins TRBV6-2 or TRBV6-3 and TRBJ2-7; D is unresolved. Germline CDR1 MNHEY, CDR2 SVGEGT. The CDR3 totals 15 residues. Between the trimmed V and J ends, which lost 6 bases and 3 bases, there was a span of 18 bases. The CDR3 loop reads CASSTDFDGFYEQYF. CDR3 DNA sequence: TGTGCCAGCAGCACCGACTTTGACGGCTTCTACGAGCAGTACTTC.

The gene calls are TRBV7-9 and TRBJ1-2, with 10 bases identical to TRBD1. CDR3 length equals 15 residues. V gave up 3 bases and J gave up 7 bases; unmatched junction bases: 8. The germline CDR1 and CDR2 sequences are SEHNR and FQNEAQ (reference sequence). This CDR3 reads CASSFSSGTGAGYTF. The DNA of the CDR3 is TGTGCCAGCAGCTTTTCCTCCGGGACAGGGGCTGGCTACACCTTC.

The gene calls are TRBV4-1 and TRBJ2-4, with 9 nucleotides matching TRBD2. Germline CDR1 MGHRA, CDR2 YSYEKL. Unmatched junction bases numbered 8, after V lost 4 bases and J lost 1 base. This CDR3 is 17 amino acids long. CDR3 sequence (DNA): TGCGCCAGCAGCCCGGGACTAGCCTATTCGGCCAAAAACATTCAGTACTTC. Its translation is CASSPGLAYSAKNIQYF.

V usage is TRBV30 and J usage is TRBJ2-5, with TRBD1 matching 8 bases. Germline loops: CDR1 GTSNPN, CDR2 SVGIG (reference sequence). V was pared by 5 bases and J by 5 bases, with 7 bases of the junction left unmatched. CDR3 length equals 13 residues. CDR3 region: CAWGQGILETQYF. For the CDR3, the DNA is TGTGCCTGGGGACAGGGTATCTTGGAGACCCAGTACTTC. Complete variable domain (other parts from reference TRBV30 and TRBJ2-5): SQTIHQWPATLVQPVGSPLSLECTVEGTSNPNLYWYRQAAGRGLQLLFYSVGIGQISSEVPQNLSASRPQDRQFILSSKKLLLSDSGFYLCAWGQGILETQYFGPGTRLLVL.

This chain uses TRBV29-1 with TRBJ1-6; D unresolved. V shed 3 bases and J shed 7 bases, with 10 bases lying between them. Germline lookup yields CDR1 SQVTM and CDR2 ANQGSEA. This CDR3 region has 13 residues. The CDR3 spells CSVDTGNNSPLHF. The DNA of the CDR3 is TGCAGCGTTGACACGGGTAACAATTCACCCCTCCACTTT.

The J gene is TRBJ2-1, the V gene TRBV5-1, with TRBD2 matching over 9 bases. There are 17 residues in the CDR3. Germline CDR1 SGHRS, CDR2 YFSETQ. Germline trimming cut 0 bases from V and 0 bases from J; bases unmatched to any gene: 4. Here the CDR3 DNA reads TGCGCCAGCAGCTTGGGGGCGACTAGCGGCTCCTACAATGAGCAGTTCTTC. Its translation is CASSLGATSGSYNEQFF.

The gene calls are TRBV5-1 and TRBJ1-1; D call uncertain. In germline, CDR1 is SGHRS, CDR2 YFSETQ. The CDR3 has 16 residues. Trimming stripped 4 bases from V and 1 base from J, with 17 bases between. The CDR3 sequence is CASSGRDPTENTEAFF. DNA for the CDR3: TGCGCCAGCAGCGGACGGGATCCTACTGAGAACACTGAAGCTTTCTTT.

The chain couples TRBV6-6 to TRBJ1-4; possibly TRBD1 for D (5 bases). The V end was cut by 4 bases, the J end by 3 bases, with 15 bases between. The CDR3 sequence is 16 residues long. The germline V gene has CDR1 MNHNY and CDR2 SVGAGI (reference sequence). CDR3 in amino acids: CASSSNRREANEKLFF. The CDR3 DNA reads as TGTGCCAGCAGTTCAAACAGGCGGGAGGCTAATGAAAAACTGTTTTTT.

This clone was detected only a few times. V is TRBV2 and J is TRBJ2-7; 15 bases are a match to TRBD2. Germline V gives CDR1 SNHLY, CDR2 FYNNEI. The V segment lost 4 bases and the J segment 1 base; nucleotides outside the gene matches: 11. The CDR3 runs 19 residues. CDR3 nucleotides: TGTGCCAGCAGTGTTAGATCGGGACTAGCGGGGGGACCGTCCTACGAGCAGTACTTC. Translation: CASSVRSGLAGGPSYEQYF.

The chain recombines TRBV19 with TRBJ1-1; perhaps TRBD1 as D (6 bases). The CDR3 has 16 amino acids. Per the germline V gene, CDR1 is LNHDA and CDR2 is SQIVND (reference sequence). V shed 3 bases and J shed 1 base, with 15 bases lying between them. CDR3 sequence: CASSISPGAGNTEAFF. CDR3 in DNA: TGTGCCAGTAGTATTTCCCCAGGGGCCGGGAACACTGAAGCTTTCTTT.

The sample holds a few counts of this clone. The chain has TRBV7-2 and TRBJ2-1, with 7 positions matching TRBD1. There are 16 residues in the CDR3. After removal of 0 bases from V and 2 bases from J, the junction contained 4 bases not matched to a gene. Germline V CDR1 and CDR2: SGHTA, FQGNSA. The DNA for the CDR3 is TGTGCCAGCAGCTTAGCGCCGGGACAGCCCTACAATGAGCAGTTCTTC. Amino acid sequence: CASSLAPGQPYNEQFF.

J is TRBJ1-1 and V is TRBV29-1; 8 bases map to TRBD1. The CDR3 contains 13 residues. V was clipped by 3 bases and J by 5 bases; unmatched bases: 5. The germline V gene encodes CDR1 SQVTM and CDR2 ANQGSEA. CDR3: CSVDGQGETEAFF. The CDR3 DNA is TGCAGCGTTGATGGACAGGGCGAGACTGAAGCTTTCTTT. The full variable domain, completed using reference TRBV29-1 and TRBJ1-1, is SAVISQKPSRDICQRGTSLTIQCQVDSQVTMMFWYRQQPGQSLTLIATANQGSEATYESGFVIDKFPISRPNLTFSTLTVSNMSPEDSSIYLCSVDGQGETEAFFGQGTRLTVV.

This rearrangement joins TRBV28 to TRBJ2-4; weak D call: TRBD2 (6 bases). The V gene lost 8 bases and the J gene lost 0 bases, with 11 bases spanning the gap. CDR3 length: 14 residues. CDR1 MDHEN and CDR2 SYDVKM come from the germline V gene. CDR3 protein: CASRGSLAKNIQYF. Here the CDR3 DNA reads TGTGCCAGCCGGGGGAGTCTAGCCAAAAACATTCAGTACTTC.

This chain connects TRBV7-3 to TRBJ2-1; 13 bases are a match to TRBD2. The V gene end was trimmed by 5 bases and the J gene end by 1 base; junction bases not matched to a gene: 14. Looked up from germline, CDR1 is SGHTA and CDR2 is FQGTGA. The CDR3 consists of 20 residues. CDR3 loop: CASSVPVTSGRVNSYNEQFF. The CDR3 DNA is TGTGCCAGCAGCGTACCCGTTACTAGCGGGAGGGTCAATTCCTACAATGAGCAGTTCTTC.

The chain employs TRBV27 and TRBJ1-5; D perhaps matches TRBD1 (5 bases). V lost 5 bases to trimming and J lost 4 bases, with 12 bases between them. CDR3 length: 14 amino acids. Germline lookup yields CDR1 MNHEY and CDR2 SMNVEV (reference sequence). The CDR3 protein is CASSAQGGNQPQHF. DNA for the CDR3: TGTGCCAGCAGTGCGCAGGGAGGGAATCAGCCCCAGCATTTT.

In this sample, this clone turned up once. The V and J genes are TRBV20-1 and TRBJ1-2; D gene uncertain. The CDR3 has 11 residues. Germline V gene lookup returns CDR1 DFQATT and CDR2 SNEGSKA (reference sequence). The V and J ends lost 1 base and 5 bases respectively, with 5 bases between them. CDR3 sequence reads: CSARVEYGYTF. CDR3 coding DNA: TGCAGTGCTAGAGTGGAGTATGGCTACACCTTC.

The chain carries TRBV4-1 and TRBJ1-1; 8 bases match TRBD1. Germline lookup yields CDR1 MGHRA and CDR2 YSYEKL. This CDR3 has 15 amino acids. Germline trimming cut 3 bases from V and 3 bases from J; bases unmatched to any gene: 6. CDR3: CASSQGTGGYTEAFF. CDR3 sequence (DNA): TGCGCCAGCAGCCAGGGAACAGGGGGGTACACTGAAGCTTTCTTT.

This sequence joins TRBV4-1 and TRBJ2-5; 12 bases are shared with TRBD2. This CDR3 is 22 amino acids long. V lost 1 base to trimming and J lost 1 base; unmatched junction nucleotides: 19. The V gene's germline CDR1 is MGHRA and CDR2 YSYEKL. The CDR3, as DNA: TGCGCCAGCAGCCAAGCCCGGGGGAGACTAGCGGGAGACCCTAGTTCCCAAGAGACCCAGTACTTC. It specifies CASSQARGRLAGDPSSQETQYF.

The chain combines TRBV3-1 (or the pseudogene TRBV3-2) with TRBJ1-1; 7 bases line up with TRBD1. The CDR3 sequence is 14 residues long. Germline CDR1 and CDR2: LGHDT and YNNKEL (reference sequence). Trimming cost V 1 base and J 1 base; bases outside gene matches: 0. This chain's CDR3 is CASSQGTGNTEAFF. The CDR3 DNA follows: TGTGCCAGCAGCCAAGGGACAGGGAACACTGAAGCTTTCTTT.

V gene TRBV2 combines with J gene TRBJ2-3; 13 bases line up with TRBD2. Germline values: CDR1 SNHLY, CDR2 FYNNEI. Trimming removed 6 bases from V and 2 bases from J; junction bases left unmatched: 5. The length of the CDR3 is 16 residues. The CDR3 here is CASSATSGGTTDTQYF. The CDR3 DNA reads as TGTGCCAGCAGCGCGACTAGCGGGGGGACCACAGATACGCAGTATTTT.

The chain employs TRBV7-2 and TRBJ1-1, with 8 positions matching TRBD1. Trimming cost V 7 bases and J 0 bases; bases outside gene matches: 13. The CDR3 covers 17 residues. Germline CDR1 SGHTA, CDR2 FQGNSA. The CDR3 nucleotides read TGTGCCAGCAACATAGCATTTGGACAGGGCATGAACACTGAAGCTTTCTTT. Translation gives CASNIAFGQGMNTEAFF. Drawing the rest from reference TRBV7-2 and TRBJ1-1, the complete variable domain is GAGVSQSPSNKVTEKGKDVELRCDPISGHTALYWYRQSLGQGLEFLIYFQGNSAPDKSGLPSDRFSAERTGGSVSTLTIQRTQQEDSAVYLCASNIAFGQGMNTEAFFGQGTRLTVV.

V and J are TRBV10-2 and TRBJ2-5, with TRBD2 matching 11 bases. CDR1 is WSHSY and CDR2 is SAAADI in the germline V gene. The CDR3 totals 15 residues. The V gene end was trimmed by 6 bases and the J gene end by 4 bases; junction bases not matched to a gene: 7. The CDR3 coding sequence is TGCGCCAGCAGAGTAGCGGGGGGGCCGCTAGAGACCCAGTACTTC. As protein: CASRVAGGPLETQYF.

The chain is built from TRBV5-6 and TRBJ1-1; D not resolved. Germline CDR1 SGHDT, CDR2 YYEEEE. V gave up 1 base and J gave up 3 bases, with 4 bases separating them. The CDR3 consists of 12 residues. CDR3 residues: CASSLPYTEAFF. The CDR3 nucleotides read TGTGCCAGCAGCTTGCCGTACACTGAAGCTTTCTTT.

V gene TRBV19 combines with J gene TRBJ2-1; D is perhaps TRBD1 (6 bases). The germline V gene has CDR1 LNHDA and CDR2 SQIVND (reference sequence). Deletions cut 8 bases from V and 3 bases from J, with 11 bases between. This CDR3 is 13 amino acids long. CDR3 amino acids: CASGDNHYNEQFF. CDR3 DNA sequence: TGTGCCAGTGGGGACAATCACTACAATGAGCAGTTCTTC.

The chain uses TRBV15 and TRBJ1-2; the match to TRBD1 covers 9 bases. Trimming at V came to 3 bases and at J to 3 bases, leaving 5 bases not matched to a gene. Germline CDR1 is LNHNV and CDR2 is YYDKDF (reference sequence). This CDR3 contains 15 residues. CDR3 DNA: TGTGCCACCAGCAGGAACAGGGGGCAACACTATGGCTACACCTTC. Amino acids: CATSRNRGQHYGYTF. Full variable domain (rest looked up from reference TRBV15 and TRBJ1-2): DAMVIQNPRYQVTQFGKPVTLSCSQTLNHNVMYWYQQKSSQAPKLLFHYYDKDFNNEADTPDNFQSRRPNTSFCFLDIRSPGLGDTAMYLCATSRNRGQHYGYTFGSGTRLTVV.